The subject of this entry is one T cell receptor beta chain. The V and J ends lost 1 base and 3 bases respectively, with 9 bases between them. Looked up from germline, CDR1 is LGHDT and CDR2 is YNNKEL (reference sequence). The CDR3 is 14 residues long. The data were obtained in a study of CD8 T cells in Susac syndrome. The CD8+ and CD4+ T cells were isolated magnetically using a negative isolation approach, whereas the TEMRA cells were enriched by FACS. RNA in amounts of roughly 0.5 to 1 ug was reverse transcribed with random hexamers. TCRdb called the immunoSEQ multiplex PCR reads again in MiXCR, with one record for every CDR3 protein. The table has some 160,000 distinct CDR3 sequences, approximately 96% seen once.

The rearrangement links TRBV3-1 to TRBJ2-5; D unresolved. The sequenced sample was CD4+ T cells from PBMCs. The source of this sequence is a human donor with Susac syndrome. The CDR3 protein is CASSQGWQEETQYF. CDR3 sequence (DNA): TGTGCCAGCAGCCAAGGATGGCAGGAAGAGACCCAGTACTTC.